The 16 T cell receptor beta chains below come from one sample, sequenced in a study of blood T cell repertoires in COVID-19. Produced via immunoSEQ multiplex PCR; TCRdb's table is partial and in-frame only. Of 25,000 to 30,000 clones in the sample, 65% to 85% were seen once. The source material was peripheral blood. The receptors were gathered from a woman aged 55-70 years with acute or convalescent COVID-19.

J is TRBJ1-1 and V is TRBV2; no definite D call. The V and J ends lost 7 bases and 0 bases respectively, with 15 bases between them. Germline-derived CDR1 and CDR2 are SNHLY and FYNNEI. This CDR3 spans 15 amino acids. CDR3 region: CASILSVAVNTEAFF. The CDR3 DNA reads as TGTGCCAGCATCCTTAGCGTAGCAGTGAACACTGAAGCTTTCTTT.

V is TRBV7-2 and J is TRBJ2-7; D might be TRBD2 (5 bases). Deletions cut 1 base from V and 4 bases from J, with 14 bases between. Looked up from germline, CDR1 is SGHTA and CDR2 is FQGNSA. The CDR3 totals 15 residues. As DNA, the CDR3 is TGTGCCAGCAGCTTAGGCCCCCAATCGGGGTACGAGCAGTACTTC. It yields the protein CASSLGPQSGYEQYF. Using reference TRBV7-2 and TRBJ2-7 for the parts outside the CDR3, the full variable domain is GAGVSQSPSNKVTEKGKDVELRCDPISGHTALYWYRQSLGQGLEFLIYFQGNSAPDKSGLPSDRFSAERTGGSVSTLTIQRTQQEDSAVYLCASSLGPQSGYEQYFGPGTRLTVT.

Concerning this clone itself: The junction shows a germline mismatch at one end, possibly a read error. The chain couples TRBV19 to TRBJ1-5; 9 bases line up with TRBD1. In germline, CDR1 is LNHDA, CDR2 SQIVND (reference sequence). The CDR3 has 19 residues. The CDR3 loop is CASRIDTGTGLNGNQPQHF. The CDR3 DNA is TGTGCCAGTAGAATAGATACCGGGACAGGGCTTAACGGCAATCAGCCCCAGCATTTT.

This clone came up a few times. The V gene is TRBV2, the J gene TRBJ2-1; 9 nucleotides match TRBD2. Trimming removed 3 bases from V and 2 bases from J; junction bases left unmatched: 8. The germline V gene has CDR1 SNHLY and CDR2 FYNNEI. The CDR3 runs to 17 residues. CDR3 DNA sequence: TGTGCCAGCAGTGATTGGTTCGGCGGGGGGGCCTACAATGAGCAGTTCTTC. Residues: CASSDWFGGGAYNEQFF.

The J gene is TRBJ1-2, the V gene TRBV3-1 (or the pseudogene TRBV3-2); D gene uncertain. This CDR3 has 12 residues. V lost 1 base to trimming and J lost 5 bases, with 5 bases between them. Germline V gene data show CDR1 as LGHDT and CDR2 as YNNKEL (reference sequence). The CDR3 nucleotides are TGTGCCAGCAGCCAAGTCAAATATGGCTACACCTTC. This encodes CASSQVKYGYTF.

This clone appeared a single time. The rearrangement links TRBV5-4 to TRBJ2-1, with D tentatively TRBD1 (6 bases). Germline loops: CDR1 SGHNT, CDR2 YYREEE (reference sequence). The CDR3 totals 14 residues. V gave up 10 bases and J gave up 7 bases, with 21 bases separating them. CDR3 loop: CAGRAQGLGNEQFF. CDR3 nucleotide sequence: TGTGCCGGCCGGGCGCAGGGGTTGGGTAATGAGCAGTTCTTC.

This chain uses TRBV7-8 with TRBJ2-1; tentatively, D is TRBD1 (6 bases). The CDR3 totals 16 residues. Trimming pared 5 bases from V and 7 bases from J, leaving 21 bases between. The germline gives CDR1 SGHVS, CDR2 FQNEAQ. The CDR3 nucleotides read TGTGCCAGCAGCAGCCGCAGGGGTTCCATGATGAATGAGCAGTTCTTC. Translation gives CASSSRRGSMMNEQFF.

V usage is TRBV19 and J usage is TRBJ1-6; 12 bases map to TRBD1. The germline V gene encodes CDR1 LNHDA and CDR2 SQIVND (reference sequence). The CDR3 loop spans 15 amino acids. V dropped 9 bases and J dropped 9; count of bases not matched to a gene: 9. The CDR3 DNA reads as TGTGCCAGGGAGGGACAGGGGGCGTTGGGTTCACCCCTCCACTTT. Translation: CAREGQGALGSPLHF.

V usage is TRBV5-5 and J usage is TRBJ2-1, with TRBD1 identical over 12 bases. CDR3 length equals 15 residues. Germline CDR1 SGHKS, CDR2 YYEKEE (reference sequence). With V trimmed by 4 bases and J by 7 bases, 6 bases remained unmatched. CDR3 sequence reads: CASSPGQGAWNEQFF. The CDR3 DNA is TGTGCCAGCAGCCCGGGACAGGGGGCCTGGAATGAGCAGTTCTTC.

The chain links TRBV10-1 to TRBJ2-4; possibly TRBD2 for D (5 bases). Germline V gene lookup returns CDR1 WNHNN and CDR2 SYGVQD (reference sequence). V was trimmed by 2 bases and J by 9 bases, leaving 11 bases between them. The CDR3 consists of 13 residues. DNA of the CDR3: TGCGCCAGCAGTGAGGGCGGAGGCGGCATTCAGTACTTC. Its translation is CASSEGGGGIQYF.

V gene TRBV5-1 combines with J gene TRBJ1-1; TRBD1 matches 11 bases. The germline gives CDR1 SGHRS, CDR2 YFSETQ. Germline trimming cut 3 bases from V and 7 bases from J; bases unmatched to any gene: 2. CDR3 length equals 13 residues. CDR3 loop: CASSSGQGGEAFF. CDR3 in DNA: TGCGCCAGCAGCTCGGGACAGGGGGGTGAAGCTTTCTTT.

This sequence joins TRBV27 and TRBJ1-6; tentative D call: TRBD1 (5 bases). The CDR3 runs 14 residues. Trimming pared 6 bases from V and 9 bases from J, leaving 15 bases between. Looked up from germline, CDR1 is MNHEY and CDR2 is SMNVEV (reference sequence). CDR3 region: CASRGHVSRSPLHF. CDR3 sequence (DNA): TGTGCCAGCAGAGGACACGTATCTCGTTCACCCCTCCACTTT.

The chain joins TRBV10-3 to TRBJ1-1; 10 nucleotides line up with TRBD1. Germline V gene lookup returns CDR1 ENHRY and CDR2 SYGVKD. V lost 2 bases, J lost 4 bases, and 4 bases stayed unmatched. The CDR3 extends over 15 amino acids. DNA of the CDR3: TGTGCCATCAGTGAGCTACGGGACAGGGGCACTGAAGCTTTCTTT. Translating gives CAISELRDRGTEAFF.

This clone was seen just once. The chain recombines TRBV4-2 with TRBJ1-3, with no clear D. Trimming removed 3 bases from V and 0 bases from J, with 18 bases in between. CDR1 is LGHNA and CDR2 is YNFKEQ in the germline V gene. The CDR3 is made up of 18 amino acids. The CDR3 nucleotides are TGTGCCAGCAGCCATGGAGGGTTAAGGTTCATCTCTGGAAACACCATATATTTT. It encodes CASSHGGLRFISGNTIYF.

The chain carries TRBV6-1 and TRBJ1-5; 8 positions match TRBD1. This CDR3 spans 16 amino acids. Germline V gene data show CDR1 as MNHNS and CDR2 as SASEGT. J was trimmed by 0 bases and V by 1 base; bases with no gene match: 2. CDR3: CASSEGTGYSNQPQHF. The CDR3 coding sequence is TGTGCCAGCAGTGAAGGGACAGGGTATAGCAATCAGCCCCAGCATTTT.

The chain carries TRBV11-1 and TRBJ2-5; possible D gene TRBD1, 5 bases. V gave up 1 base and J gave up 4 bases, with 10 bases separating them. Looked up from germline, CDR1 is SGHAT and CDR2 is FQDESV (reference sequence). CDR3 length: 14 amino acids. This CDR3 reads CASSLGGAPETQYF. CDR3 nucleotide sequence: TGTGCCAGCAGCTTAGGTGGGGCCCCAGAGACCCAGTACTTC.